These T cell receptor beta chains were read from a single sample in a study of T-cell reconstitution after alpha-beta-depleted transplantation in children. TCRdb independently ran MiXCR on the PCR reads; one entry per CDR3 protein. The sample has 800,000 to 1,000,000 distinct CDR3 sequences; roughly 29% are singletons. Material: PBMCs, mostly from graft donor cells, obtained 360 days after TCRalphabeta/CD19-depleted stem cell transplant. These receptors were obtained from a boy in the first two years of life who had a stem cell transplant for SCID, so the T cells may come from the graft donor. CDR3s include the opening cysteine and the closing phenylalanine or tryptophan.

TRBV12-3/TRBV12-4	TRBJ2-7	CASGDRKQYF
TRBV6-1	TRBJ2-5	CASSEGTHVQQYF
TRBV5-5	TRBJ2-2	CASSWEQGGRTGELFF
TRBV2	TRBJ2-6	CASIPLRGKALKVLTF
TRBV5-1	TRBJ2-3	CASSLPLGASTDTQYF
TRBV4-2	TRBJ2-5	CASSHGRQETQYF
TRBV10-3	TRBJ1-4	CAISEGLTNEKLFF
TRBV7-9	TRBJ2-6	CASLTGANSGANVLTF
TRBV10-3	TRBJ2-2	CAISESERGYTGELFF
TRBV15	TRBJ1-1	CATSRDGGNTEAFF
TRBV5-1	TRBJ1-1	CASSLGVTVFMNTEAFF
TRBV9	TRBJ2-4	CASSVGEGSGAPQNIQYF
TRBV5-1	TRBJ2-4	CASSSQGELKNIQYF
TRBV9	TRBJ2-2	CASTYLPGGVAGELFF
TRBV6-5	TRBJ1-2	CASSYSGQNYGYTF
TRBV20-1	TRBJ1-5	CSAPDRDSNQPQHF
TRBV21-1	TRBJ1-5	CASSKVVANQPQHF
TRBV9	TRBJ2-5	CASSVLHGIEETQYF
TRBV7-9	TRBJ1-1	CASSLLFPLNTEAFF
TRBV9	TRBJ2-7	CASSVNGDASYEQYF
TRBV4-1	TRBJ2-3	CASSPKRVTTDTQYF
TRBV20-1	TRBJ2-7	CSAGRTGKGYEQYF
TRBV5-1	TRBJ2-1	CASSLEVGREQFF
TRBV12-3/TRBV12-4	TRBJ1-4	CASSSPDRRNEKLFF
TRBV11-1	TRBJ2-6	CASSPEGLGASGANVLTF
TRBV20-1	TRBJ2-3	CSARTPVPGGRWDTQYF
TRBV2	TRBJ2-1	CASGTDRVSYNEQFF
TRBV7-8	TRBJ2-2	CASSSSGGAETGELFF
TRBV28	TRBJ2-1	CASSPPGTGTYNEQFF
TRBV5-6	TRBJ2-5	CASSPDRLDAQYF
TRBV5-1	TRBJ2-3	CASSYPGLAGSSDTQYF
TRBV20-1	TRBJ2-1	CSASLPSGNNEQFF
TRBV2	TRBJ2-3	CASSGQGFSTDTQYF
TRBV20-1	TRBJ1-1	CSARGPRNTEAFF
TRBV6-1	TRBJ2-2	CASSLPRGLAGELFF
TRBV5-5	TRBJ2-3	CASMVGDTQYF
TRBV15	TRBJ1-5	CATSRDTTLRNQPQHF
TRBV28	TRBJ2-1	CASSQGGSEYNEQFF
TRBV5-4	TRBJ2-1	CASSLVVGPMNEQFF
TRBV3-1	TRBJ2-5	CASTQRVERAQYF